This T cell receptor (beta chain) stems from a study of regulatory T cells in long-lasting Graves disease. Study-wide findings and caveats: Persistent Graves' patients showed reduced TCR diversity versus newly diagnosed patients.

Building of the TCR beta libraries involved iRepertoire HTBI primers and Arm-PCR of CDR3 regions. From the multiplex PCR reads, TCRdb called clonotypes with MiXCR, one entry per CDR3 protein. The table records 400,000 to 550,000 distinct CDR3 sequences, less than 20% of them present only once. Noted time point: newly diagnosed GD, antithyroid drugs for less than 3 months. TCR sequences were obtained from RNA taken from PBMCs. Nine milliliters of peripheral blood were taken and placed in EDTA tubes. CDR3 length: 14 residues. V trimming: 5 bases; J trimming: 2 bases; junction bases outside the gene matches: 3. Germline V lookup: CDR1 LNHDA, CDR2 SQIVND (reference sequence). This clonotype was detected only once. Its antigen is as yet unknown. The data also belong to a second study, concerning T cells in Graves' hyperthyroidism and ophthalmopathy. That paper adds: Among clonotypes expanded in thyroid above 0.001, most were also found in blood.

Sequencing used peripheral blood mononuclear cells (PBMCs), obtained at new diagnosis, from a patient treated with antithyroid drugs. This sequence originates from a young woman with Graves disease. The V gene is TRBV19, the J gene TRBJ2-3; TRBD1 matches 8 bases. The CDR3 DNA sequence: TGTGCCAGTAGTCAGGACAGGGACACAGATACGCAGTATTTT. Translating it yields CASSQDRDTDTQYF.